This TCR beta chain was found in a study of human T cells and chemical hapten exposure. The sample holds a few counts of this clonotype. The time point denotes: pre-sensitization, week 0. This sample's treatment: therapeutic diphenylcyclopropenone sensitization with weekly scalp DPC. At every patch-test visit, blood was drawn before the patch test was applied. TCRdb called the RACE reads again in MiXCR, with one record for every CDR3 protein. The sample shows 300,000 to 450,000 distinct CDR3 sequences, around 5% of them seen only once. The germline gives CDR1 SGHRS, CDR2 YFSETQ. This CDR3 has 13 amino acids. V lost 6 bases, J lost 3 bases, and 7 bases lay in between.

The chain couples TRBV5-1 to TRBJ2-6; D is possibly TRBD1 (6 bases). Here the sequenced sample was whole blood, taken in connection with sensitization to the hapten diphenylcyclopropenone (DPC). The sequence derives from a woman aged 18-35 years with alopecia areata. Some clones in this sample may be carry-over from other donors' samples. The CDR3 protein is CASKGVGANVLTF. CDR3 sequence (DNA): TGCGCCAGCAAGGGGGTTGGGGCCAACGTCCTGACTTTC.